This TCR beta chain originates from a study of monozygotic twins with inflammatory bowel disease. For every donor, one blood sample of 2.5 to 3 ml was drawn. Template switching added UMIs carrying a 6-nucleotide sample barcode. TCRdb derives one entry per CDR3 protein from the 5' RACE reads, leaving out DNA. The table lists about 380,000 distinct CDR3 sequences, with just over 2.5% in the top ten. Source material: blood. The origin of this receptor is a human donor with ulcerative colitis or Crohn's disease, or a healthy co-twin of an affected twin (not recorded which).

CDR3 amino acids: CASSPGRDGETQYF. V is TRBV18 and J is TRBJ2-5; with no DNA, the TCRdb D assignment of TRBD1 cannot be verified. The CDR3 extends over 14 amino acids. Germline lookup yields CDR1 KGHSH and CDR2 LQKENI.